The 20 T cell receptor beta chains presented below share a single source sample, sequenced in a study of T cell responses to AZD1222 COVID-19 vaccine. Some clones are missing from TCRdb's copy, which holds only in-frame ones; the method was immunoSEQ multiplex PCR. In the table there are over 65,000 clones, about nine tenths of which are singletons. The source material was peripheral blood, sampled on day 0 of AZD1222 vaccination. All receptors come from an adult in good health.

The chain recombines TRBV7-6 with TRBJ2-7, with 10 bases matching TRBD2. The J segment lost 3 bases and the V segment lost 5 bases, leaving 7 bases of the junction unmatched. Germline lookup yields CDR1 SGHVS and CDR2 FNYEAQ. This CDR3 has 15 amino acids. The CDR3 here is CASSAMGLASYEQYF. DNA for the CDR3: TGTGCCAGCAGCGCAATGGGACTAGCGAGCTACGAGCAGTACTTC.

This clone showed up just a few times. The chain joins TRBV2 to TRBJ1-3; the D is unclear. The CDR3 has 15 amino acids. V was cut by 2 bases and J by 0 bases, with 8 bases left in between. Germline V gene lookup returns CDR1 SNHLY and CDR2 FYNNEI. The CDR3 loop is CASSERRTSGNTIYF. The CDR3 DNA is TGTGCCAGCAGTGAACGGAGGACCTCTGGAAACACCATATATTTT.

The chain uses TRBV5-1 and TRBJ2-7; maybe TRBD1 (6 bases). This CDR3 is 15 amino acids long. The germline gives CDR1 SGHRS, CDR2 YFSETQ. V dropped 4 bases and J dropped 2 bases, with 16 bases sitting between them. The CDR3 DNA follows: TGCGCCAGCAGCGTGGATAGCCCAGGGGCCTACGAGCAGTACTTC. Protein product: CASSVDSPGAYEQYF.

This sequence joins TRBV24-1 and TRBJ2-2; D could derive from TRBD1 or TRBD2 (5 bases each). With 3 bases removed from V and 1 base from J, the gap between germline ends came to 14 bases. The CDR3 covers 17 residues. CDR1 is KGHDR, CDR2 SFDVKD, per germline. CDR3 region: CATSDPLGDGNTGELFF. CDR3 bases: TGTGCCACCAGTGATCCACTAGGGGACGGGAACACCGGGGAGCTGTTTTTT.

The V call is TRBV29-1, the J call TRBJ1-1; weak D call: TRBD1 (6 bases). CDR1 SQVTM and CDR2 ANQGSEA come from the germline V gene. The CDR3 covers 14 residues. V lost 2 bases to trimming and J lost 6 bases, with 16 bases between them. Written as DNA, the CDR3 is TGCAGCGTTGAACTAGGGGGGAGAGGCGCTGAAGCTTTCTTT. Translated, it gives CSVELGGRGAEAFF.

The genes are TRBV18 and TRBJ2-1; 11 bases match TRBD2. The ends lost 5 bases at V and 4 bases at J; junction bases unmatched: 4. The CDR3 covers 15 residues. Germline-derived CDR1 and CDR2 are KGHSH and LQKENI. This chain's CDR3 is CASSLLAGVYNEQFF. Written as DNA, the CDR3 is TGTGCCAGCTCATTACTAGCGGGAGTTTACAATGAGCAGTTCTTC.

The rearrangement joins TRBV3-1 (or the pseudogene TRBV3-2) to TRBJ1-4; maybe TRBD1 (5 bases). Trimming pared 4 bases from V and 4 bases from J, leaving 13 bases between. Germline V gives CDR1 LGHDT, CDR2 YNNKEL (reference sequence). There are 15 residues in the CDR3. CDR3 nucleotide sequence: TGTGCCAGCAGCCCTCCCGGGGGAAATAATGAAAAACTGTTTTTT. Protein sequence: CASSPPGGNNEKLFF.

This sequence joins TRBV10-3 and TRBJ2-6, with D unresolved. Between the trimmed V and J ends, which lost 0 bases and 0 bases, there was a span of 9 bases. Germline lookup yields CDR1 ENHRY and CDR2 SYGVKD. The CDR3 consists of 17 residues. CDR3 sequence: CAISESVWDSGANVLTF. The DNA for the CDR3 is TGTGCCATCAGTGAGTCGGTGTGGGACTCTGGGGCCAACGTCCTGACTTTC.

This chain uses TRBV3-1 (or the pseudogene TRBV3-2) with TRBJ1-5, with a tentative D call TRBD1 (5 bases). Trimming stripped 2 bases from V and 0 bases from J, with 8 bases between. Germline assignment: CDR1 LGHDT and CDR2 YNNKEL (reference sequence). This CDR3 comprises 15 residues. CDR3: CASSQQGVSNQPQHF. The DNA of the CDR3 is TGTGCCAGCAGCCAACAAGGGGTTAGCAATCAGCCCCAGCATTTT.

The V gene is TRBV21-1, the J gene TRBJ2-7; the tabulated D call, TRBD1, remains unverified against the DNA. TRBV21-1 is labeled a pseudogene. The CDR3 has 15 residues. The CDR3 bases are TGTGCCAGCAGCCCGCGGGACAGGGAGAGGGACGAGCAGTACTTC. Translated, it gives CASSPRDRERDEQYF.

The chain links TRBV19 to TRBJ2-7, with D unclear. The CDR3 runs 13 residues. The germline V gene encodes CDR1 LNHDA and CDR2 SQIVND (reference sequence). V lost 4 bases and J lost 4, with 11 bases in between. This chain's CDR3 is CASSKGPPYEQYF. The CDR3 DNA sequence: TGTGCCAGTAGTAAGGGCCCTCCTTACGAGCAGTACTTC.

The V gene is TRBV19, the J gene TRBJ1-6, with D possibly matching TRBD1 (5 bases). The length of the CDR3 is 13 residues. In germline, CDR1 is LNHDA, CDR2 SQIVND (reference sequence). Deletions cut 5 bases from V and 7 bases from J, with 9 bases between. CDR3 sequence: CASSLDINSPLHF. In nucleotides, the CDR3 is TGTGCCAGTAGTCTGGACATCAATTCACCCCTCCACTTT.

This rearrangement joins TRBV6-5 to TRBJ2-1, with D unresolved. This CDR3 has 13 residues. The V end lost 2 bases, the J end lost 4 bases, and 6 bases lay between the germline ends. Germline CDR1 is MNHEY and CDR2 is SVGAGI. The CDR3 region has the DNA TGTGCCAGCAGTTACCGCAGTTACAATGAGCAGTTCTTC. This codes for CASSYRSYNEQFF.

The rearrangement joins TRBV30 to TRBJ2-7, with D tentatively TRBD2 (5 bases). Trimming shortened V by 5 bases and J by 4 bases, and 15 bases separated the two germline ends. From germline, CDR1 is GTSNPN and CDR2 SVGIG (reference sequence). The CDR3 contains 13 residues. In DNA, the CDR3 is TGTGCCTGGCGAGGAGGTTTAGGGTACGAGCAGTACTTC. Its protein is CAWRGGLGYEQYF.

The rearrangement joins TRBV18 to TRBJ2-1; maybe TRBD1 (6 bases). Trimming left V 0 bases short and J 4 bases short, with 7 bases between. Germline V gives CDR1 KGHSH, CDR2 LQKENI. The CDR3 loop spans 14 amino acids. The CDR3 DNA reads TGTGCCAGCTCACCACCTCAGGGGTACAATGAGCAGTTCTTC. It is translated as CASSPPQGYNEQFF.

Only one count was recorded for this clone. The V gene is TRBV25-1, the J gene TRBJ1-5; 10 nucleotides match TRBD1. Germline V gene sequence: CDR1 MGHDK, CDR2 SYGVNS. The CDR3 runs to 15 residues. V lost 4 bases to trimming and J lost 2 bases; unmatched junction nucleotides: 2. In DNA form, the CDR3 reads TGTGCCAGCAGTGGGACAGGGGGTGGCAATCAGCCCCAGCATTTT. Protein sequence: CASSGTGGGNQPQHF.

V usage is TRBV28 and J usage is TRBJ1-5; D unresolved. Germline CDR1 is MDHEN and CDR2 is SYDVKM. There are 12 residues in the CDR3. The V end was cut by 5 bases, the J end by 2 bases, with 4 bases between. CDR3 protein: CASSGGNQPQHF. DNA for the CDR3: TGTGCCAGCAGTGGAGGCAATCAGCCCCAGCATTTT.

The chain is built from TRBV4-3 and TRBJ1-2; no firm D call. CDR1 is LGHNA and CDR2 is YSLEER in the germline V gene. Trimming took off 0 bases at V and 1 base at J, with 12 bases between the two ends. The CDR3 has 16 amino acids. The CDR3 reads CASSQEVGQNNYGYTF. The CDR3 DNA reads TGCGCCAGCAGCCAAGAAGTAGGGCAGAATAACTATGGCTACACCTTC.

This chain connects TRBV2 to TRBJ1-3; no clear D gene. The CDR3 extends over 12 amino acids. The V gene's germline CDR1 is SNHLY and CDR2 FYNNEI. Between the trimmed V and J ends, which lost 9 bases and 3 bases, there was a span of 9 bases. Written as DNA, the CDR3 is TGTGCCAGTACGGGAAGTGGAAACACCATATATTTT. Its translation: CASTGSGNTIYF.

This chain uses TRBV15 with TRBJ1-2, with 9 bases identical to TRBD1. Germline values: CDR1 LNHNV, CDR2 YYDKDF (reference sequence). This CDR3 contains 15 residues. The V gene end was trimmed by 5 bases and the J gene end by 4 bases; junction bases not matched to a gene: 8. In nucleotides, the CDR3 is TGTGCCACCAGCCAGGACCGGGACAGGGTCTATGGCTACACCTTC. It is translated as CATSQDRDRVYGYTF.